This TCR beta chain was identified during a study of graft-versus-host responses after intestinal transplantation. This CDR3 is built from 14 residues. Method: immunoSEQ multiplex PCR; TCRdb's copy keeps in-frame clones and lacks some. The sample consists of about 29,000 clones, about 92% of them appearing once. The sequenced sample was PBMCs, obtained 66 days after intestinal transplant. The chain employs TRBV21-1 and TRBJ2-7; the listed D gene, TRBD1, was not tested against the DNA. TRBV21-1 is annotated as a pseudogene. The receptor was isolated from a human patient who received an intestinal transplant, so some T cells may come from the graft donor. CDR3 sequence reads: CASSVRDKPYEQYF. The CDR3 DNA is TGTGCCAGCAGCGTCCGGGACAAGCCCTACGAGCAGTACTTC.